The 9 T cell receptor beta chains reported below all come from one sample, sequenced in a study of Graves' ophthalmopathy and Graves' hyperthyroidism. The sequenced template was RNA, covering the TCR beta CDR3 region. Following a first-round RT-PCR that used HTBI primers, a second-round multiplex PCR was carried out. MiXCR, run by TCRdb on the multiplex PCR reads, gives a single entry per CDR3 protein. The table lists over 200,000 distinct CDR3 sequences, under 30% of them singletons. The sequencing input was peripheral blood. These receptors were collected from a middle-aged man with Graves' ophthalmopathy.

J is TRBJ1-5 and V is TRBV28, with a weak D call TRBD1 (5 bases). The CDR3 is made up of 16 amino acids. Germline V gene sequence: CDR1 MDHEN, CDR2 SYDVKM. V was clipped by 11 bases and J by 1 base, with 21 bases between them. The CDR3 loop is CAAQPGWVSSNQPQHF. The CDR3 DNA sequence: TGTGCCGCCCAGCCAGGGTGGGTTTCGAGCAATCAGCCCCAGCATTTT.

This clonotype was counted many times. V usage is TRBV14 and J usage is TRBJ2-2; 13 positions match TRBD2. Germline V gives CDR1 SGHDN, CDR2 FVKESK. V was pared by 3 bases and J by 4 bases, with 11 bases of the junction left unmatched. The CDR3 is 19 residues long. CDR3 nucleotide sequence: TGTGCCAGCAGCCATGACGTAATCGGACTAGCGGGAGTCACCGGGGAGCTGTTTTTT. This translates into CASSHDVIGLAGVTGELFF.

This clonotype was seen at least ten times. This chain links TRBV30 with TRBJ1-2; D is ambiguous. V dropped 0 bases and J dropped 3 bases, with 11 bases sitting between them. From germline, CDR1 is GTSNPN and CDR2 SVGIG (reference sequence). This CDR3 has 14 residues. CDR3 sequence reads: CAWSVRRGYYGYTF. Here the CDR3 DNA reads TGTGCCTGGAGTGTACGCAGAGGGTACTATGGCTACACCTTC.

This clonotype was seen at least ten times. This chain links TRBV15 with TRBJ1-2, with 7 bases identical to TRBD1. CDR1 is LNHNV, CDR2 YYDKDF, per germline (reference sequence). J was trimmed by 4 bases and V by 3 bases; bases with no gene match: 8. The CDR3 has 15 residues. The CDR3 loop reads CATSREGASSYGYTF. The CDR3 bases are TGTGCCACCAGCAGGGAGGGGGCGTCGAGCTATGGCTACACCTTC.

There are many counts of this clonotype. The genes are TRBV20-1 and TRBJ2-5; TRBD2 agrees at 10 bases. The CDR3 totals 16 residues. Trimming removed 3 bases from V and 5 bases from J; junction bases left unmatched: 12. The germline CDR1 and CDR2 sequences are DFQATT and SNEGSKA (reference sequence). The CDR3 reads CSASLLAGERWETQYF. CDR3 DNA: TGCAGTGCTAGTCTCCTAGCGGGAGAAAGATGGGAGACCCAGTACTTC.

This clonotype has ten or more counts. The V and J genes are TRBV6-5 and TRBJ2-7, with D possibly TRBD2 on 5 matching bases. The germline V gene has CDR1 MNHEY and CDR2 SVGAGI. The CDR3 length is 14 residues. V was shortened by 2 bases and J by 3 bases, with 11 bases between the two germline ends. CDR3 sequence (DNA): TGTGCCAGCAGTTACCCGGGGAAAGGCTACGAGCAGTACTTC. Translating it yields CASSYPGKGYEQYF.

The gene calls are TRBV28 and TRBJ1-3, with D tentatively TRBD1 (5 bases). CDR1 is MDHEN, CDR2 SYDVKM, per germline. The CDR3 is 17 amino acids. V was cut by 6 bases and J by 5 bases, with 23 bases left in between. CDR3 in DNA: TGTGCCAGCAGCTCATACGCCCGCGACAGTCCCCGAAACACCATATATTTT. Translating gives CASSSYARDSPRNTIYF.

The chain employs TRBV11-2 and TRBJ1-6; perhaps TRBD1 as D (5 bases). V shed 3 bases and J shed 6 bases, with 24 bases lying between them. Per the germline V gene, CDR1 is SGHAT and CDR2 is FQNNGV. CDR3 length equals 19 residues. DNA for the CDR3: TGTGCCAGCAGCTTGTGGGGAGGGGAAAGTGACGAACTTAATTCACCCCTCCACTTT. This codes for CASSLWGGESDELNSPLHF.

The sample holds many counts of this clonotype. The chain recombines TRBV7-2 with TRBJ2-7; maybe TRBD1 (6 bases). CDR1 and CDR2 (germline): SGHTA, FQGNSA. Trimming removed 5 bases from V and 1 base from J, with 15 bases in between. There are 15 residues in the CDR3. CDR3 sequence (DNA): TGTGCCAGCAGCCCGCGACAGGCTCAATCCTACGAGCAGTACTTC. It codes for CASSPRQAQSYEQYF.